This T cell receptor beta chain was captured by sequencing in a study of CD8 T cells in Susac syndrome. The CDR3 extends over 15 amino acids. Germline assignment: CDR1 DFQATT and CDR2 SNEGSKA (reference sequence). The V end was cut by 0 bases, the J end by 4 bases, with 16 bases between. Negative isolation was used for CD8+ and CD4+ T cells and FACS enrichment for TEMRA cells. RNA was extracted with the RNeasy kit, and a quantity of about 0.5 to 1 ug was reverse transcribed using random hexamers. TCRdb processed the immunoSEQ multiplex PCR reads anew with MiXCR; each CDR3 protein has one entry. This table holds more than 150,000 distinct CDR3 sequences, around 95% found once.

The TCR sequence derives from a human donor with multiple sclerosis. The sequenced material came from CD8+ T cells from PBMCs. The rearrangement joins TRBV20-1 to TRBJ2-7, with a tentative D call TRBD1 (6 bases). The CDR3 sequence: CSARDLKGDLYEQYF. In DNA form, the CDR3 reads TGCAGTGCTAGAGATTTGAAGGGGGATCTGTACGAGCAGTACTTC.